The 9 T cell receptor beta chains given below trace back to one sample, sequenced in a study of technical replicates of blood from four donors. The protocol was immunoSEQ multiplex PCR, while the TCRdb copy is restricted to in-frame clones and leaves out a portion. The sample holds approximately 70,000 clones, roughly 96% seen once. Sequencing was done on a sample of T cells isolated from PBMCs. The receptors derive from a human donor in good health.

This chain uses TRBV7-9 with TRBJ2-7, with 10 positions matching TRBD1. Unmatched junction bases numbered 6, after V lost 1 base and J lost 3 bases. Germline CDR1 and CDR2: SEHNR and FQNEAQ (reference sequence). The CDR3 runs 16 residues. CDR3 coding DNA: TGTGCCAGCAGCTTAGGCCCGGGACAGGGGATCTACGAGCAGTACTTC. As protein: CASSLGPGQGIYEQYF.

The CDR3 loop reads CASSPRGGDYGYTF. The CDR3 DNA reads TGTGCCAGTAGTCCCAGAGGAGGGGACTATGGCTACACCTTC. The chain uses TRBV19 and TRBJ1-2; perhaps TRBD1 as D (5 bases). Trimming removed 5 bases at V and 3 bases at J, with 13 bases between. Per germline, CDR1 LNHDA and CDR2 SQIVND (reference sequence). The CDR3 runs to 14 residues.

The genes are TRBV11-2 and TRBJ2-7, with 7 nucleotides matching TRBD1. V was pared by 3 bases and J by 5 bases, with 7 bases of the junction left unmatched. This CDR3 is 14 amino acids long. The V gene's germline CDR1 is SGHAT and CDR2 FQNNGV. The CDR3 loop reads CASSLSDTGDEQYF. The CDR3 nucleotides are TGTGCCAGCAGCTTGTCGGATACAGGGGACGAGCAGTACTTC.

The chain is built from TRBV29-1 and TRBJ1-4; perhaps TRBD1 as D (6 bases). CDR1 is SQVTM and CDR2 is ANQGSEA in the germline V gene. CDR3 length equals 15 residues. Trimming removed 4 bases at V and 6 bases at J, with 18 bases between. This CDR3 is CSVVSVGQGYEKLFF. The CDR3 nucleotides read TGCAGCGTTGTTTCTGTTGGGCAGGGGTATGAAAAACTGTTTTTT.

The chain carries TRBV5-1 and TRBJ2-7, with TRBD1 matching over 7 bases. This CDR3 region has 16 residues. Germline loops: CDR1 SGHRS, CDR2 YFSETQ. J gave up 4 bases and V 0 bases, and 10 bases lay outside the gene matches. CDR3 residues: CASSLARQGVGYEQYF. The CDR3 DNA sequence: TGCGCCAGCAGCTTGGCCAGGCAGGGGGTCGGGTACGAGCAGTACTTC.

CDR3 sequence reads: CASSLGQGTSPLHF. CDR3 coding DNA: TGTGCCAGCAGCTTGGGACAGGGCACTTCACCCCTCCACTTT. V is TRBV13 and J is TRBJ1-6, with 9 bases that match TRBD1. V lost 3 bases to trimming and J lost 9 bases; unmatched junction nucleotides: 3. The CDR3 runs 14 residues. Germline V CDR1 and CDR2: PRHDT, FYEKMQ (reference sequence). The complete variable domain, with remaining parts taken from reference TRBV13 and TRBJ1-6, reads AAGVIQSPRHLIKEKRETATLKCYPIPRHDTVYWYQQGPGQDPQFLISFYEKMQSDKGSIPDRFSAQQFSDYHSELNMSSLELGDSALYFCASSLGQGTSPLHFGNGTRLTVT.

The genes are TRBV7-8 and TRBJ2-1; D unresolved. Germline assignment: CDR1 SGHVS and CDR2 FQNEAQ. The CDR3 runs 15 residues. The V gene lost 3 bases and the J gene lost 0 bases, with 9 bases spanning the gap. The chain's CDR3 is CASSFFASSYNEQFF. CDR3 coding DNA: TGTGCCAGCAGCTTTTTTGCCAGCTCCTACAATGAGCAGTTCTTC.

The CDR3 DNA reads TGTGCCAGCAGTTCCCCGGGACTAGCGGGAGGAGGTGAGCAGTTCTTC. Its translation: CASSSPGLAGGGEQFF. V usage is TRBV28 and J usage is TRBJ2-1; 15 bases map to TRBD2. The V and J ends lost 4 bases and 9 bases, in that order; junction bases with no gene match: 7. Germline CDR1 and CDR2: MDHEN and SYDVKM. The CDR3 is made up of 16 amino acids.

The chain couples TRBV7-9 to TRBJ1-1; D gene uncertain. Trimming pared 1 base from V and 6 bases from J, leaving 6 bases between. Germline-derived CDR1 and CDR2 are SEHNR and FQNEAQ (reference sequence). The CDR3 extends over 12 amino acids. The CDR3 loop reads CASSLVASEAFF. CDR3 bases: TGTGCCAGCAGCTTAGTGGCCTCTGAAGCTTTCTTT.